This T cell receptor (beta chain) was profiled in a study of cytomegalovirus exposure and HLA in healthy donors. General study points: There was a cluster of highly shared sequence variants that was likely a sequencing artifact.

Amplification used 60 Vbeta primers and 13 Jbeta primers. Profiling relied on immunoSEQ multiplex PCR, and the TCRdb table lists in-frame clones only, not all of them. The sample lists about 140,000 clones, more than 60% occurring once. Concerning this clone itself: Its antigen remains unidentified.

Germline CDR1 and CDR2: MNHEY and SMNVEV (reference sequence). Between the trimmed V and J ends, which lost 0 bases and 5 bases, there was a span of 10 bases. The CDR3 contains 14 residues. What was sequenced was PBMCs. The clonotype was recovered from a man aged 35-49 years in good health and CMV-seronegative. The chain couples TRBV27 to TRBJ1-2; D unresolved. In DNA, the CDR3 is TGTGCCAGCAGTTTATCTTGGCCAGATTATGGCTACACCTTC. Encoded protein: CASSLSWPDYGYTF.